The clone carrying this T cell receptor beta chain was picked up many times. Antigen unknown. The TCR beta CDR3 regions underwent amplification using RNA transcripts as the source. When the TCR CDR3 underwent first-round RT-PCR, the HTBI primer set was used. TCRdb re-called the multiplex PCR reads with MiXCR, one entry per CDR3 protein. The top ten clones hold 8.2% of a sample with about 560,000 distinct CDR3 sequences, about half of them seen once. The sample belongs to a study of T cells in Graves' hyperthyroidism and ophthalmopathy. CDR3 size: 14 residues. From germline, CDR1 is LNHNV and CDR2 YYDKDF (reference sequence). The V end was cut by 1 base, the J end by 1 base, with 8 bases between. Study-level points and caveats: Using 13 V-J features, a model discriminated ophthalmopathy from stable hyperthyroidism. In validation, the model predicted ophthalmopathy. These predictions came a median about 6 months before onset.

Every diagnosis used clinical symptoms, serum thyroxine and TRAb, thyroid ultrasound and orbital computed tomography. The specimen sequenced was peripheral blood or thyroid tissue (not recorded which). The receptor comes from a young woman with Graves' hyperthyroidism. J is TRBJ2-7 and V is TRBV15; D possibly corresponds to TRBD2 (5 bases). The CDR3 DNA reads TGTGCCACCAGCAGAGTAGAGGGTTCCTACGAGCAGTACTTC. Translation gives CATSRVEGSYEQYF.